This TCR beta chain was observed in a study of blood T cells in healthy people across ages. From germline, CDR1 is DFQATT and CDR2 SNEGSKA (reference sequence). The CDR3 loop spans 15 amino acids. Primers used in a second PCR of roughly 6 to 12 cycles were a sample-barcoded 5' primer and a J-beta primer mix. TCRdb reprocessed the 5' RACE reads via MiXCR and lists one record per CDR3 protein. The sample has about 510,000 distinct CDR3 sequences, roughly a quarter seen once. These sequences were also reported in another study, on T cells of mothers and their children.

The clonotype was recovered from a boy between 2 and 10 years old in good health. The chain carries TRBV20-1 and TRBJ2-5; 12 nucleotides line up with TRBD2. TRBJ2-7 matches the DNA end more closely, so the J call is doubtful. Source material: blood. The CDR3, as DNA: TGCAGTGCGGAACTCACTAGCGGGGGGTCCCACGAGCAGTACTTC. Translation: CSAELTSGGSHEQYF.